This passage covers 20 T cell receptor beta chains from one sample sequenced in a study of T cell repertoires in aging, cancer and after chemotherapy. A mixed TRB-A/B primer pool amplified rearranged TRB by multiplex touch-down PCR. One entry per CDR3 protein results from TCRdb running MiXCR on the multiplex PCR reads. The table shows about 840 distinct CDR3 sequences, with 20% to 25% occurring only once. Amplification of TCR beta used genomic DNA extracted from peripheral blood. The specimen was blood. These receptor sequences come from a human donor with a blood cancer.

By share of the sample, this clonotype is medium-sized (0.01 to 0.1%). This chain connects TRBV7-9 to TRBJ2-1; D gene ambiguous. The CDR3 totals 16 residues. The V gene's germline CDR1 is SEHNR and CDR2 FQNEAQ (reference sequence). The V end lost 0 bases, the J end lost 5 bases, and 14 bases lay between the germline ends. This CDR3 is CASSLALTLGHNEQFF. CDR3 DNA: TGTGCCAGCAGCTTAGCGCTAACTCTTGGGCACAATGAGCAGTTCTTC.

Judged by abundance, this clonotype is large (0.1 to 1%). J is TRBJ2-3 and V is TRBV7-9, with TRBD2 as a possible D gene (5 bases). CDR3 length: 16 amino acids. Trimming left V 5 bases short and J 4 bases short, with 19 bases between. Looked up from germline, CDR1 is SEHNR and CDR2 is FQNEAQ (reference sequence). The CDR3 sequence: CASSPRAGGSADTQYF. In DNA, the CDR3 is TGTGCCAGCAGCCCTAGGGCGGGTGGGTCTGCAGATACGCAGTATTTT.

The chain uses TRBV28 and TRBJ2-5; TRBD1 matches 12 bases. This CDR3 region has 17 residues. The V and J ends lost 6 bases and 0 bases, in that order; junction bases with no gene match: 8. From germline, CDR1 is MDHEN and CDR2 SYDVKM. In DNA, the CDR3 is TGTGCCAGCAGGCTGGGACAGGGGGCCCCGTACCAAGAGACCCAGTACTTC. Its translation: CASRLGQGAPYQETQYF.

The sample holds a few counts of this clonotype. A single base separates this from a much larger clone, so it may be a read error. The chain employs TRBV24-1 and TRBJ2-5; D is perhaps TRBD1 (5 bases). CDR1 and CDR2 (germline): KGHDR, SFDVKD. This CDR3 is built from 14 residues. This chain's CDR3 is CATSDFRASETQCF. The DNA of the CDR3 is TGTGCCACCAGTGATTTCAGGGCGAGTGAGACCCAGTGCTTC.

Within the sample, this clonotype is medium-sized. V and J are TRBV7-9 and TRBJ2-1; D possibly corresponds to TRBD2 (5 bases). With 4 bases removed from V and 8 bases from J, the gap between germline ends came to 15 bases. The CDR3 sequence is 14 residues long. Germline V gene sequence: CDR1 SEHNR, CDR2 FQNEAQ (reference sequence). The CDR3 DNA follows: TGTGCCAGCAGCTCTTTCTCGGGGTTCGATGAGCAGTTCTTC. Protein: CASSSFSGFDEQFF.

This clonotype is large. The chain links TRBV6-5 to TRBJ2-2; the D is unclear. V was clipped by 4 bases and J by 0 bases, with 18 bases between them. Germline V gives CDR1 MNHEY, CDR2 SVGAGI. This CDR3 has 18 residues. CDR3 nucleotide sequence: TGTGCCAGCAGTTCCACTTGGACCATCGCGGCGAACACCGGGGAGCTGTTTTTT. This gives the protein CASSSTWTIAANTGELFF.

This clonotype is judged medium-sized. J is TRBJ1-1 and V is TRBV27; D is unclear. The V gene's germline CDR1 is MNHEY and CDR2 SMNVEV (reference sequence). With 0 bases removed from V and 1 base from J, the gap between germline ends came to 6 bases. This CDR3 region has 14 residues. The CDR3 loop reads CASSLSARNTEAFF. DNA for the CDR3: TGTGCCAGCAGTTTATCAGCACGGAACACTGAAGCTTTCTTT.

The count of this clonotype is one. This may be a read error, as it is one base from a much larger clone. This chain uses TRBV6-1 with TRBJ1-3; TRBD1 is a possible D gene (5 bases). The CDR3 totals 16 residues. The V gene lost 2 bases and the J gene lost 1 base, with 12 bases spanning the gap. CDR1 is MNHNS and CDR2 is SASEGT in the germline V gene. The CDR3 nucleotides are TGTGCCAGCAGTGAAAGGACAACAAAATCTGGAAACACCATATATTTT. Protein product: CASSERTTKSGNTIYF.

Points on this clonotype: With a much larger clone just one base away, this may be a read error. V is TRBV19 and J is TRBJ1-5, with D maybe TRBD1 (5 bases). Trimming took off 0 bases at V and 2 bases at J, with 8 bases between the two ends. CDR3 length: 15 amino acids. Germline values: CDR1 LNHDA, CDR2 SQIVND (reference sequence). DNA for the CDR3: TGTGCCAGTAGTATAGAACTCAGGGGCAATCAGCCCCAGCATTTT. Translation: CASSIELRGNQPQHF.

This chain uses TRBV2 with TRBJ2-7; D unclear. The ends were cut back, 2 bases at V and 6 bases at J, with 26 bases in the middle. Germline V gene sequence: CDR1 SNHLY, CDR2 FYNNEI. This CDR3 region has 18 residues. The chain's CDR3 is CASSESLAHLADMFEQYF. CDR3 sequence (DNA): TGTGCCAGCAGTGAAAGCTTAGCCCATCTCGCGGATATGTTCGAGCAGTACTTC.

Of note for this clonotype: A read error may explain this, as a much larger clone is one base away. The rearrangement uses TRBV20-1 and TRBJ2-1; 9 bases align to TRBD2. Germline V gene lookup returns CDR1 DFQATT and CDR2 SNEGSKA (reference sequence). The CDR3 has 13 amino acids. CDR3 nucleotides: TGCAGTGCTACGAAGTCCGGGACTAGCTTCTCTCTCTTC. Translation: CSATKSGTSFSLF.

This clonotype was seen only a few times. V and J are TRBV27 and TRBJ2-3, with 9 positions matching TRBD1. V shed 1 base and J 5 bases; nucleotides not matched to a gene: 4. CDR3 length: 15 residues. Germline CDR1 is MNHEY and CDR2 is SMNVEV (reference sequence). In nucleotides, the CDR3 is TGTGCCAGCAGTTTATGGGACAGGGCTGGAGATACGCAGTATTTT. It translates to CASSLWDRAGDTQYF.

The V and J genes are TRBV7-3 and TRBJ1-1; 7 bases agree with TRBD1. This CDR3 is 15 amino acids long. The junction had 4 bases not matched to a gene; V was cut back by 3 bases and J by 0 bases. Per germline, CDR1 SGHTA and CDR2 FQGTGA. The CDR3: CASSFAGGLNTEAFF. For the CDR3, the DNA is TGTGCCAGCAGCTTCGCAGGGGGATTGAACACTGAAGCTTTCTTT.

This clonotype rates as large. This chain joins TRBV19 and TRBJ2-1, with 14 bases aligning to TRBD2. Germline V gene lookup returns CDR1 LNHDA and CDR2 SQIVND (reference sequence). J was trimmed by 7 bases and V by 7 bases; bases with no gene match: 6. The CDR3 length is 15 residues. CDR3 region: CASTRGTSGSNEQFF. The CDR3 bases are TGTGCCAGTACCCGGGGGACTAGCGGGAGTAATGAGCAGTTCTTC.

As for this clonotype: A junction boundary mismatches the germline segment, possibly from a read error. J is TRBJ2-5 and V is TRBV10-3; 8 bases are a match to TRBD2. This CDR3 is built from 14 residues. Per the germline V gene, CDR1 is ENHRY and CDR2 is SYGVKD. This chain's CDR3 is CASSAGPGGETQYF. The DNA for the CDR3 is TGTGCCAGCAGTGCCGGGCCGGGGGGGGAGACCCAGTACTTC.

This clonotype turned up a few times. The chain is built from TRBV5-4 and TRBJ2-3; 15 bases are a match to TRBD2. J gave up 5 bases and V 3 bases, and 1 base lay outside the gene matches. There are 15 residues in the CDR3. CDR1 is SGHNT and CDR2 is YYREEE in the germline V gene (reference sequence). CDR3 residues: CASSSGLAGGDTQYF. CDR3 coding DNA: TGTGCCAGCAGCTCGGGACTAGCGGGAGGAGATACGCAGTATTTT.

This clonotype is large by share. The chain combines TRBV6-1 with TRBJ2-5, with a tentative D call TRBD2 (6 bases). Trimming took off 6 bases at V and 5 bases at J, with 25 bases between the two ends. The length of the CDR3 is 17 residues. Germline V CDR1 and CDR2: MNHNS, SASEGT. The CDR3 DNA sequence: TGTGCCAGCAGGATTATCTCGGGCGGGATGGGGGGTGAGACCCAGTACTTC. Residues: CASRIISGGMGGETQYF.

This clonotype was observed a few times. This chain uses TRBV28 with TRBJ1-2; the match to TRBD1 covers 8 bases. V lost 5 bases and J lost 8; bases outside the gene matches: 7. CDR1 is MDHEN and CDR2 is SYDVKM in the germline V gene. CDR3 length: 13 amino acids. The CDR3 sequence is CASSHGQGLGYTF. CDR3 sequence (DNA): TGTGCCAGCAGTCATGGACAGGGCCTAGGCTACACCTTC.

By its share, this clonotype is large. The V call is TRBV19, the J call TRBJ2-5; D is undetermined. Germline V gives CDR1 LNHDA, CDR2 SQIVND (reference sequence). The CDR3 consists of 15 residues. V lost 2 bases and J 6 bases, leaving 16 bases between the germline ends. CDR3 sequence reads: CASSINDGLWKTQYF. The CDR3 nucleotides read TGTGCCAGTAGTATAAATGACGGGCTATGGAAGACCCAGTACTTC.

CDR3 nucleotide sequence: TGTGCCAGCAGCAGGGGAGCGGGGATAGATCAGCCCCAGCATTTT. Translating it yields CASSRGAGIDQPQHF. The chain couples TRBV12-3 or TRBV12-4 to TRBJ1-5, with D perhaps TRBD1 (6 bases). The germline V and J ends were trimmed by 6 bases and 5 bases, with 17 bases remaining between them. This CDR3 is 15 amino acids long.